These 15 T cell receptor beta chains came from one sample sequenced in a study of cytomegalovirus exposure and HLA in healthy donors. 13 Jbeta primers and 60 Vbeta primers were used for the PCR. The repertoire was sequenced with immunoSEQ multiplex PCR; TCRdb's copy has only in-frame clones and lacks some. In the table there are 120,000 or so clones, over 70% of which are singletons. Sequencing was performed on PBMCs. These receptor sequences come from a man aged 40-55 years in good health and CMV-seropositive.

The V call is TRBV2, the J call TRBJ1-5; TRBD1 matches at 8 bases. The CDR3 runs 14 residues. Germline CDR1 reads SNHLY; CDR2 reads FYNNEI. The junction had 5 bases not matched to a gene; V was cut back by 6 bases and J by 4 bases. CDR3 sequence: CASSPRTGNQPQHF. The DNA of the CDR3 is TGTGCCAGCAGCCCCAGGACAGGGAATCAGCCCCAGCATTTT.

The V call is TRBV9, the J call TRBJ2-7, with 8 bases lining up with TRBD1. This CDR3 comprises 15 residues. V was clipped by 0 bases and J by 6 bases; unmatched bases: 8. CDR1 and CDR2 from the germline V gene are SGDLS and YYNGEE. CDR3 loop: CASSVAGQGGGEQYF. Here the CDR3 DNA reads TGTGCCAGCAGCGTAGCAGGACAGGGCGGTGGCGAGCAGTACTTC.

The V gene is TRBV27, the J gene TRBJ1-4; D gene ambiguous. Germline assignment: CDR1 MNHEY and CDR2 SMNVEV (reference sequence). V dropped 6 bases and J dropped 3 bases, with 8 bases sitting between them. CDR3 length equals 13 residues. In DNA form, the CDR3 reads TGTGCCAGCAGCTTCCCCCCTAATGAAAAACTGTTTTTT. Translating it yields CASSFPPNEKLFF.

The chain combines TRBV15 with TRBJ2-5; 8 nucleotides line up with TRBD1. This CDR3 spans 15 amino acids. CDR1 LNHNV and CDR2 YYDKDF come from the germline V gene (reference sequence). V shed 6 bases, J shed 2 bases, and the junction held 8 bases outside the gene matches. CDR3 sequence (DNA): TGTGCCACCAGAGGCCCCGGACAGGGACAAGAGACCCAGTACTTC. Protein product: CATRGPGQGQETQYF.

The chain links TRBV5-4 to TRBJ1-5, with 7 positions matching TRBD1. The CDR3 runs to 15 residues. Germline values: CDR1 SGHNT, CDR2 YYREEE (reference sequence). The V and J ends lost 0 bases and 5 bases, in that order; junction bases with no gene match: 5. The CDR3 DNA reads as TGTGCCAGCAGCTTGGGAGGGGGCTGGGATCAGCCCCAGCATTTT. Protein sequence: CASSLGGGWDQPQHF.

The CDR3 loop reads CASSFGQGATGELFF. CDR3 in DNA: TGCGCCAGCAGCTTCGGACAGGGGGCGACCGGGGAGCTGTTTTTT. This chain joins TRBV5-1 and TRBJ2-2; 11 nucleotides match TRBD1. This CDR3 comprises 15 residues. The V and J ends lost 2 bases and 5 bases, in that order; junction bases with no gene match: 2. Germline V lookup: CDR1 SGHRS, CDR2 YFSETQ.

This clone has only a few counts. This chain links TRBV2 with TRBJ2-3; D ambiguous. CDR1 is SNHLY and CDR2 is FYNNEI in the germline V gene. The CDR3 has 13 amino acids. Deletions cut 4 bases from V and 3 bases from J, with 8 bases between. The CDR3 reads CASSVPGTDTQYF. The CDR3 coding sequence is TGTGCCAGCAGTGTCCCAGGTACAGATACGCAGTATTTT.

The chain has TRBV25-1 and TRBJ2-5; 7 nucleotides agree with TRBD1. Germline V gene data show CDR1 as MGHDK and CDR2 as SYGVNS. This CDR3 is built from 15 residues. With V trimmed by 1 base and J by 5 bases, 7 bases remained unmatched. CDR3 amino acids: CASSEWGTASETQYF. DNA for the CDR3: TGTGCCAGCAGTGAATGGGGGACAGCCTCGGAGACCCAGTACTTC. Full variable domain (missing parts from reference TRBV25-1 and TRBJ2-5): EADIYQTPRYLVIGTGKKITLECSQTMGHDKMYWYQQDPGMELHLIHYSYGVNSTEKGDLSSESTVSRIRTEHFPLTLESARPSHTSQYLCASSEWGTASETQYFGPGTRLLVL.

The V and J genes are TRBV6-5 and TRBJ1-2; 9 bases map to TRBD1. Germline CDR1 is MNHEY and CDR2 is SVGAGI. V dropped 5 bases and J dropped 8; count of bases not matched to a gene: 6. The CDR3 has 13 residues. The CDR3, as DNA: TGTGCCAGCAGTACGGGGACAGGGAAGGGCTACACCTTC. As protein: CASSTGTGKGYTF.

This chain joins TRBV6-5 and TRBJ1-2; TRBD1 is a possible D gene (5 bases). V lost 0 bases, J lost 3 bases, and 11 bases lay in between. Germline V lookup: CDR1 MNHEY, CDR2 SVGAGI. The CDR3 runs 15 residues. The CDR3, as DNA: TGTGCCAGCAGTTACTCGGAGGGGCAATACTATGGCTACACCTTC. It codes for CASSYSEGQYYGYTF.

This clone was observed a handful of times. The V gene is TRBV7-8, the J gene TRBJ2-1; 14 positions match TRBD2. V lost 4 bases and J lost 6; bases outside the gene matches: 8. The CDR3 has 17 amino acids. Per the germline V gene, CDR1 is SGHVS and CDR2 is FQNEAQ. In DNA, the CDR3 is TGTGCCAGCAGCTCCCTCCAGGGACTAGCGGGAGTCAATGAGCAGTTCTTC. This sequence encodes CASSSLQGLAGVNEQFF.

As to this clone: The junction differs from germline at one of its ends, possibly a read error. V usage is TRBV7-9 and J usage is TRBJ2-7; D is unclear. The germline gives CDR1 SEHNR, CDR2 FQNEAQ (reference sequence). The CDR3 has 11 residues. Here the CDR3 DNA reads TGTTCCAGCAGCCCCCTAGACGAGCAGTACTTC. This gives the protein CSSSPLDEQYF. The full variable domain, rest sourced from reference TRBV7-9 and TRBJ2-7, is DTGVSQNPRHKITKRGQNVTFRCDPISEHNRLYWYRQTLGQGPEFLTYFQNEAQLEKSRLLSDRFSAERPKGSFSTLEIQRTEQGDSAMYLCSSSPLDEQYFGPGTRLTVT.

J is TRBJ1-2 and V is TRBV6-4, with 8 bases identical to TRBD1. The J segment lost 6 bases and the V segment lost 3 bases, leaving 3 bases of the junction unmatched. This CDR3 region has 13 residues. Germline V gene lookup returns CDR1 MRHNA and CDR2 SNTAGT. CDR3: CASSERTGNGYTF. In DNA form, the CDR3 reads TGTGCCAGCAGTGAAAGGACAGGGAATGGCTACACCTTC.

This clone was counted only a few times. The chain uses TRBV27 and TRBJ2-1; D remains unclear. The CDR3 is 16 amino acids. The V gene lost 5 bases and the J gene lost 2 bases, with 16 bases spanning the gap. Germline V gives CDR1 MNHEY, CDR2 SMNVEV (reference sequence). The CDR3 DNA reads as TGTGCCAGCAGTGCACTTAATGGCGGAGCCTACAATGAGCAGTTCTTC. It specifies CASSALNGGAYNEQFF.

The rearrangement joins TRBV30 to TRBJ1-2; D uncertain. Trimming left V 0 bases short and J 5 bases short, with 7 bases between. Germline V gives CDR1 GTSNPN, CDR2 SVGIG (reference sequence). The CDR3 covers 12 residues. The CDR3 nucleotides read TGTGCCTGGAGTGTACAACAATATGGCTACACCTTC. Its translation is CAWSVQQYGYTF.